The rows below give T cell receptor beta chains drawn from one sample of a study of cytomegalovirus exposure and HLA in healthy donors. The repertoire was sequenced with immunoSEQ multiplex PCR; TCRdb's copy has only in-frame clones and lacks some. The table has about 67,000 clones, 75% seen once; the top ten hold under 9%. Source material: PBMCs. These receptors came from a man aged 55 to 70 in good health and CMV-seropositive. CDR3s include the opening cysteine and the closing phenylalanine or tryptophan. A D gene is named only where the DNA matches it firmly.

J gene: TRBJ1-2
D gene: -
V gene: TRBV5-1
CDR3 DNA: TGCGCCAGCAGCTCTCAATCCTTCGGGACACAACCCTTTGGCTACACCTTC
CDR3 protein: CASSSQSFGTQPFGYTF

J gene: TRBJ1-4
D gene: -
V gene: TRBV4-1
CDR3 DNA: TGCGCCAGCAGCCAAGCGGACACACCGGTTGCAACTAATGAAAAACTGTTTTTT
CDR3 protein: CASSQADTPVATNEKLFF

J gene: TRBJ1-2
D gene: -
V gene: TRBV10-3
CDR3 DNA: TGTGCCATCAGTGAGTCGGAGGGAACCTCAGCTAACTATGGCTACACCTTC
CDR3 protein: CAISESEGTSANYGYTF

J gene: TRBJ1-4
D gene: -
V gene: TRBV7-9
CDR3 DNA: TGTGCCAGCAGCTCTGGGAGGCTGAGTGAAAAACTGTTTTTT
CDR3 protein: CASSSGRLSEKLFF

J gene: TRBJ2-1
D gene: TRBD2
V gene: TRBV19
CDR3 DNA: TGTGCCAGTAGTATCGGTCGGGGGGGAAGTAATGAGCAGTTCTTC
CDR3 protein: CASSIGRGGSNEQFF

J gene: TRBJ2-7
D gene: TRBD2
V gene: TRBV4-1
CDR3 DNA: TGCGCCAGCAGCCAAGGAGCCACTAGCGGATACGAGCAGTACTTC
CDR3 protein: CASSQGATSGYEQYF

J gene: TRBJ2-5
D gene: -
V gene: TRBV7-9
CDR3 DNA: TGTGCCAGCAGCTTAGCCAGGGGAGGGGAGACCCAGTACTTC
CDR3 protein: CASSLARGGETQYF

J gene: TRBJ1-1
D gene: TRBD1
V gene: TRBV5-5
CDR3 DNA: TGTGCCAGCAGCCCCGGACAGGGGAACACTGAAGCTTTCTTT
CDR3 protein: CASSPGQGNTEAFF

J gene: TRBJ2-5
D gene: -
V gene: TRBV1
CDR3 DNA: TGCACCAGCAGCCAAGACTTGGCCGACCAGACAGGGGGACCGTACCAAGAGACCCAGTACTTC
CDR3 protein: CTSSQDLADQTGGPYQETQYF

J gene: TRBJ1-6
D gene: -
V gene: TRBV28
CDR3 DNA: TGTGCCAGCAGGCTGGGGGGGGGACAAGCAAATTCACCCCTCCACTTT
CDR3 protein: CASRLGGGQANSPLHF

J gene: TRBJ2-5
D gene: -
V gene: TRBV5-6
CDR3 DNA: TGTGCCAGCAGCTTGGTAGGGGCTGGAGAGACCCAGTACTTC
CDR3 protein: CASSLVGAGETQYF